This is a list of T cell receptor beta chains from one sample in a study of control samples from healthy donors and cancer patients. TCRdb's table, derived via immunoSEQ multiplex PCR, lists solely in-frame clones and lacks some. This table holds roughly 150,000 clones, 93% found once. Sequencing was carried out using blood. The source is a man aged 50-60 years in good health. Both conserved end residues are part of each CDR3. D genes are given only for firm matches. Where a row states a size, it is once, few, many or the class of an expanded clone; other rows omit it.

CASSPMGGRGETQYF	TGTGCCAGCAGCCCCATGGGCGGTAGGGGCGAGACCCAGTACTTC	.	TRBJ2-5	.	TRBV7-9	15
CASSLFGLVAETQYF	TGTGCCAGCAGTTTATTTGGACTAGTCGCGGAGACCCAGTACTTC	.	TRBJ2-5	TRBD2	TRBV27	15
CASSPSRTDTQYF	TGTGCCAGCTCACCGTCCCGCACAGATACGCAGTATTTT	.	TRBJ2-3	.	TRBV18	13
CASPSPYRDRANTGELFF	TGCGCCAGCCCTAGCCCCTACCGGGACAGGGCTAACACCGGGGAGCTGTTTTTT	.	TRBJ2-2	TRBD1	TRBV23-1	18
CASSLSGVQETQYF	TGTGCCAGCAGCTTATCGGGGGTCCAAGAGACCCAGTACTTC	once	TRBJ2-5	.	TRBV7-8	14
CASKEVTNTEAFF	TGTGCCAGCAAAGAGGTGACGAACACTGAAGCTTTCTTT	.	TRBJ1-1	.	TRBV7-9	13
CAISSNRGQASYGYTF	TGTGCCATCAGTAGTAATAGGGGACAGGCGAGCTATGGCTACACCTTC	.	TRBJ1-2	TRBD1	TRBV10-3	16
CASSSWDRGDSPLHF	TGTGCCAGCAGTTCCTGGGACAGGGGGGATTCACCCCTCCACTTT	.	TRBJ1-6	TRBD1	TRBV27	15
CASSSHRGPLSDSNQPQHF	TGTGCCAGCAGTTCCCACAGGGGCCCGCTATCTGATAGCAATCAGCCCCAGCATTTT	.	TRBJ1-5	TRBD1	TRBV7-9	19
CASSVDPAGETQYF	TGTGCCAGCAGCGTAGACCCAGCGGGAGAGACCCAGTACTTC	.	TRBJ2-5	.	TRBV9	14
CASSHDRGVYGYTF	TGTGCCAGCAGCCATGACAGGGGGGTCTATGGCTACACCTTC	.	TRBJ1-2	TRBD1	TRBV5-4	14